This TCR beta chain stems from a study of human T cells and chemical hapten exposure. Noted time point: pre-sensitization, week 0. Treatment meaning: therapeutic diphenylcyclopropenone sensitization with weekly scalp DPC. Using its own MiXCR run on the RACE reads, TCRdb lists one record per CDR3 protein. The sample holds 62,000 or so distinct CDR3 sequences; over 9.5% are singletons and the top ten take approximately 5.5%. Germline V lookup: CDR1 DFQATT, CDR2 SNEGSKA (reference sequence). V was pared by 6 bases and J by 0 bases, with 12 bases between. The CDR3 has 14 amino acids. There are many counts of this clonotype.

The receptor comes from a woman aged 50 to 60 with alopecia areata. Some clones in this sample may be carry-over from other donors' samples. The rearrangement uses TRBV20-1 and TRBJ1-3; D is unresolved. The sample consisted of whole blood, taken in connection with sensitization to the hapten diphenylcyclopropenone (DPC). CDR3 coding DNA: TGCAGTGCCATTGACGGAGCCTCTGGAAACACCATATATTTT. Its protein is CSAIDGASGNTIYF.